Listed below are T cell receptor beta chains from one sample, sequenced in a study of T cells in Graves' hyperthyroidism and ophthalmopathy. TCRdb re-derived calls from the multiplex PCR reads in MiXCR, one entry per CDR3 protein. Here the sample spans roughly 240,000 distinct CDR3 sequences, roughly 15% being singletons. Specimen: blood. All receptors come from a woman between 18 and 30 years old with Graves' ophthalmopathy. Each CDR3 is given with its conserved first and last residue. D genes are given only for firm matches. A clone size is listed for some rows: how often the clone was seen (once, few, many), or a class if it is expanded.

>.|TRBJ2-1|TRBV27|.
TGTGCCAGCAGGACGGGACTTCTGAACTACAATGAGCAGTTCTTC
CASRTGLLNYNEQFF
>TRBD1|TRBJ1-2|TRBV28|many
TGTGCCAGCAGTTTTTTCGACAGGGGTTATGGCTACACCTTC
CASSFFDRGYGYTF
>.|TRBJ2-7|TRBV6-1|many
TGTGCCAGCAGTGAGACAAGCTTCGAGCAGTACTTC
CASSETSFEQYF
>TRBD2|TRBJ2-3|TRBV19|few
TGTGCCAGTAGTATAGGTGTAGCGGGGGGTACCACAGATACGCAGTATTTT
CASSIGVAGGTTDTQYF
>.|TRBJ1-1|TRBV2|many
TGTGCCAGCAGGGCCAGCGGGGCTCTGCCTGAAGCTTTCTTT
CASRASGALPEAFF
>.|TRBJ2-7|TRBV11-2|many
TGTGCCAGCAGCGGACTAACAGGGGCGTCCTACGAGCAGTACTTC
CASSGLTGASYEQYF
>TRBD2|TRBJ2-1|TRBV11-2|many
TGTGCCAGCAGCCGTATTATCAGCGGGAGGGCCTGGGATGAGCAGTTCTTC
CASSRIISGRAWDEQFF
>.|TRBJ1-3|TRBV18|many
TGTGCCAGCTCACCCCTTGGGGCAGAGGCCTCTGGAAACACCATATATTTT
CASSPLGAEASGNTIYF
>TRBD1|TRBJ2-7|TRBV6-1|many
TGTGCCAGCAGTTACCCTATGGGACAGGGGGCGTACGAGCAGTACTTC
CASSYPMGQGAYEQYF
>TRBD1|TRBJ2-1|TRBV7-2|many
TGTGCCAGCAGCTTAGCCGGGACAGGGTATGAGCAGTTCTTC
CASSLAGTGYEQFF
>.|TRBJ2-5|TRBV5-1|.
TGCGCCAGCAGCTCATTGGGGGGGGCCGGAGAGACCCAGTACTTC
CASSSLGGAGETQYF
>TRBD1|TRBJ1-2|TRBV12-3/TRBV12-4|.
TGTGCCAGCAGTTTAAGGGGGCTTGGTGGCTACACCTTC
CASSLRGLGGYTF
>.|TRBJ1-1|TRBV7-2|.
TGTGCCAGCAGCGCCGGGGGACACACTGAAGCTTTCTTT
CASSAGGHTEAFF
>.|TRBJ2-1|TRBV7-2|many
TGTGCCAGCACGCCTTCGTATGAGCAGTTCTTC
CASTPSYEQFF
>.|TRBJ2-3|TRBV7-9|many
TGTGCCAGCAGCTTAAAGGGCCAGCGGAGGGGTGGCACAGATACGCAGTATTTT
CASSLKGQRRGGTDTQYF
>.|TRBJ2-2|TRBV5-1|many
TGCGCCAGCAGCAGTGGGAGTCTGAACACCGGGGAGCTGTTTTTT
CASSSGSLNTGELFF
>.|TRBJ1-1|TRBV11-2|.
TGTGCCAGCGGGGCAGGCGGGGACACTGAAGCTTTCTTT
CASGAGGDTEAFF
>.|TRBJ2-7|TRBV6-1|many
TGTGCCAGCAGTGTGGATTTCTACGAGCAGTACTTC
CASSVDFYEQYF
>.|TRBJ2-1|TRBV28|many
TGTGCCAGCAGTCCCATGGTGTTTGGTCTCCACAATGAGCAGTTCTTC
CASSPMVFGLHNEQFF
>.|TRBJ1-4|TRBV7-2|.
TGTGCCAGCAGCTTAAACGGAGCAACTAATGAAAAACTGTTTTTT
CASSLNGATNEKLFF
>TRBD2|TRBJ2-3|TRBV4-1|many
TGCGCCAGCAGCCAACTAAGACGCGGGGGATCTAGCACAGATACGCAGTATTTT
CASSQLRRGGSSTDTQYF
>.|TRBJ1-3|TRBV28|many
TGTGCCAGCAGTTCCCCATCCGGGGGCGCGGGAAACACCATATATTTT
CASSSPSGGAGNTIYF
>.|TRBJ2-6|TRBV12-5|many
TGTGCTAGTGGTTTGGGTTCAGGGGTCTCTGGGGCCAACGTCCTGACTTTC
CASGLGSGVSGANVLTF
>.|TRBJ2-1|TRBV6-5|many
TGTGCCAGCAGTTACGATCTGCGCGAGTCCTACAATGAGCAGTTCTTC
CASSYDLRESYNEQFF
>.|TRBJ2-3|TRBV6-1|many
TGTGCCAGCATTAGGCAGGGCAGGGGCACAGATACGCAGTATTTT
CASIRQGRGTDTQYF
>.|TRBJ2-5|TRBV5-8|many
TGTGCCAGCAGCTTAAAAGGGGAAGAGACCCAGTACTTC
CASSLKGEETQYF
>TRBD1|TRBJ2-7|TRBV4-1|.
TGCGCCAGCAAGTCTTCCGGGACAGGGGGCACCTACGAGCAGTACTTC
CASKSSGTGGTYEQYF
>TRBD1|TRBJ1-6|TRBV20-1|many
TGCAGTGCTCTGGACAGGGTCGATTATAATTCACCCCTCCACTTT
CSALDRVDYNSPLHF
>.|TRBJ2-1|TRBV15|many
TGTGCCACCAGCAGAGATCGTTGGAGCTCCTACAATGAGCAGTTCTTC
CATSRDRWSSYNEQFF
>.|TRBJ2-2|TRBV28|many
TGTGCCAGCAGTTTTTGGGACGACTACAACACCGGGGAGCTGTTTTTT
CASSFWDDYNTGELFF
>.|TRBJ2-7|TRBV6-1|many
TGTGCCAGCAAGGAGCGGTTCAGCTCCTACGAGCAGTACTTC
CASKERFSSYEQYF
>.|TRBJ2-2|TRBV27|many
TGTGCCAGCAGGGATGACACCGGGGAGCTGTTTTTT
CASRDDTGELFF
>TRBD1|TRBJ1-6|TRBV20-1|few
TGCAGTGCCAGCCCGATTCTTTCTACAGGGGATAATTCACCCCTCCACTTT
CSASPILSTGDNSPLHF
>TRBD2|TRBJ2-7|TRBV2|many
TGTGCCAGCATCCCGGGGTTGTCAGCGGGGGCCTACGAGCAGTACTTC
CASIPGLSAGAYEQYF
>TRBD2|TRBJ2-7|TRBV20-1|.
TGCAGTTTAACTAGCGGGGAGTCCTACGAGCAGTACTTC
CSLTSGESYEQYF
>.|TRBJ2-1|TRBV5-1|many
TGCGCCAGCAGTTCACAGGGTGTCGGCGAGCAGTTCTTC
CASSSQGVGEQFF
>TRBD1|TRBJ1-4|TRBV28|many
TGTGCCAGCAGTCCCATCGGGACAGGGGGCTATGAAAAACTGTTTTTT
CASSPIGTGGYEKLFF
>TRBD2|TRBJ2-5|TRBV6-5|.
TGTGCCAGCAGTTCCCCGACTAGCGGGAGAAGAGAGACCCAGTACTTC
CASSSPTSGRRETQYF
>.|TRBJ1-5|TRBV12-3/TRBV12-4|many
TGTGCCAGCACCTTATTCGTGGGTAGCAATCAGCCCCAGCATTTT
CASTLFVGSNQPQHF
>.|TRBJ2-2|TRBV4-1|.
TGCGCCAGCAGCCAAGGTCTTAGGAACACCGGGGAGCTGTTTTTT
CASSQGLRNTGELFF
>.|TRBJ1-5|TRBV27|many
TGTGCCAGCAGTTTCCGGGGAGGTAATCAGCCCCAGCATTTT
CASSFRGGNQPQHF
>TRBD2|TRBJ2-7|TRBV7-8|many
TGTGCCAGCAGCTTCCTGGGGTGGGAGGGCTACGAGCAGTACTTC
CASSFLGWEGYEQYF
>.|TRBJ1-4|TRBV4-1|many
TGCGCCAGCAGCCACTATAAGGGAAATGAAAAACTGTTTTTT
CASSHYKGNEKLFF
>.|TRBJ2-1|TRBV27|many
TGTGCCAGCAGTTTTACCTCCTACAATGAGCAGTTCTTC
CASSFTSYNEQFF
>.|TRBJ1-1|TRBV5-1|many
TGCGCCAGCAGCCCACGGGCAGGGGACACTGAAGCTTTCTTT
CASSPRAGDTEAFF
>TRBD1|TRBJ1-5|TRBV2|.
TGTGCCGGGAGGACAGGGTTTGGGAATCAGCCCCAGCATTTT
CAGRTGFGNQPQHF
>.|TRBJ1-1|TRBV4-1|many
TGCGCCAGCAGCCGACGAGGGGCGAACACTGAAGCTTTCTTT
CASSRRGANTEAFF
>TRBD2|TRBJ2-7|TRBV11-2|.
TGTGCCAGCAGCCCGCGACTAGCGGGGGGCCTCGGATCCTACGAGCAGTACTTC
CASSPRLAGGLGSYEQYF
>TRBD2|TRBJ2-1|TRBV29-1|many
TGCAGCGTTGACGTAACGGGACTAGCGGGACACAATGAGCAGTTCTTC
CSVDVTGLAGHNEQFF
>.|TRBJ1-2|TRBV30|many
TGTGCCTGGACTACCGGGGGCGGCTACACCTTC
CAWTTGGGYTF
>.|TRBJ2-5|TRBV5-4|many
TGTGCCAGCAGCGCGAATCTCAGGGCCCAGTACTTC
CASSANLRAQYF
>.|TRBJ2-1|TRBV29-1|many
TGCAGCAGCTCCTACAATGAGCAGTTCTTC
CSSSYNEQFF
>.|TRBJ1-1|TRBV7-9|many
TGTGCCAGCAGCTTAGGATTGCCGGACGAAGCTTTCTTT
CASSLGLPDEAFF
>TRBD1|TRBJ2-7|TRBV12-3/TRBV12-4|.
TGTGCCAGCACCGGGACAGGGGCGCGCGAGCAGTACTTC
CASTGTGAREQYF
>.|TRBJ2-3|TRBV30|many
TGTGCCGTCCATGGTATGACGGATACGCAGTATTTT
CAVHGMTDTQYF
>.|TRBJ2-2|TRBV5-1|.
TGCGCCAGCAGCCTAAGACCCACAGGGAACACCGGGGAGCTGTTTTTT
CASSLRPTGNTGELFF
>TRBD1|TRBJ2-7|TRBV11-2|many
TGTGCCAGCAGCTCCGGGCGGACAGGGGTCAACGAGCAGTACTTC
CASSSGRTGVNEQYF
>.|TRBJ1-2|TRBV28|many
TGTGCCAGCAGTCCCCTCAAATTTGGCTACACCTTC
CASSPLKFGYTF
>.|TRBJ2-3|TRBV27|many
TGTGCCAGCAGTTTACTTCTCGGGAGCACAGATACGCAGTATTTT
CASSLLLGSTDTQYF